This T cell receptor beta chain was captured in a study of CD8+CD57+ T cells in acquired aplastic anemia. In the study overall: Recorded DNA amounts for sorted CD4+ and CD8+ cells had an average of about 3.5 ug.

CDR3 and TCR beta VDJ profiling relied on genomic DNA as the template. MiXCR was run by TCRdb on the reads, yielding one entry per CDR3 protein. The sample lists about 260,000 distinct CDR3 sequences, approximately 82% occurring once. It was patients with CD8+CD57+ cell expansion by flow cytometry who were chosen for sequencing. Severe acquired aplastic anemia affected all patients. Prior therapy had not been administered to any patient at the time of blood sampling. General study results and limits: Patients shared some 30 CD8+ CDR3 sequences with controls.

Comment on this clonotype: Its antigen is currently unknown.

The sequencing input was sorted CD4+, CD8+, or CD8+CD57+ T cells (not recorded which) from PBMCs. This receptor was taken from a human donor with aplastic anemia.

CDR3 protein: CASSGGINYGYTF. DNA of the CDR3: TGTGCCAGTAGTGGAGGGATTAACTATGGCTACACCTTC. The chain has TRBV19 and TRBJ1-2; no clear D gene. The germline V and J ends were trimmed by 5 bases and 1 base, with 8 bases remaining between them. Looked up from germline, CDR1 is LNHDA and CDR2 is SQIVND (reference sequence). This CDR3 region has 13 residues. Variable domain in full (rest from reference TRBV19 and TRBJ1-2): DGGITQSPKYLFRKEGQNVTLSCEQNLNHDAMYWYRQDPGQGLRLIYYSQIVNDFQKGDIAEGYSVSREKKESFPLTVTSAQKNPTAFYLCASSGGINYGYTFGSGTRLTVV.